This paragraph reports one T cell receptor beta chain. The antigen remains undetermined. Germline V gene lookup returns CDR1 SGDLS and CDR2 YYNGEE. The CDR3 length is 18 residues. This entry comes from a study of CXCR3-negative and CXCR3-positive naive CD8 T cells. Overall study context: The study obtained 120 million to 150 million TRB reads, about 1.5 +/- 0.3 million per library. Study-level results: The TRB CDR3s that CXCR3-positive naive cells carried were more hydrophobic than those of CXCR3-negative naive cells.

The TRB libraries of cDNA were built by UMI-labeled 5' RACE. TCRdb reprocessed the 5' RACE reads, with one entry per CDR3 protein and no DNA. This sample contains 60,000 to 65,000 distinct CDR3 sequences. The chain is built from TRBV9 and TRBJ1-2; TCRdb's assignment of TRBD1 cannot be checked, as there is no DNA. The receptor's source is a human donor in good health. Some clones in this sample may be carry-over from other donors' samples. The material sequenced was naive CXCR3+ CD8+ T cells from blood. Subset described: CD45RO-CCR7+CD27+CD95- naive CD8+ T cells expressing CXCR3 (TNR3+). The CDR3 sequence: CASSVSRGDGSPNYGYTF.